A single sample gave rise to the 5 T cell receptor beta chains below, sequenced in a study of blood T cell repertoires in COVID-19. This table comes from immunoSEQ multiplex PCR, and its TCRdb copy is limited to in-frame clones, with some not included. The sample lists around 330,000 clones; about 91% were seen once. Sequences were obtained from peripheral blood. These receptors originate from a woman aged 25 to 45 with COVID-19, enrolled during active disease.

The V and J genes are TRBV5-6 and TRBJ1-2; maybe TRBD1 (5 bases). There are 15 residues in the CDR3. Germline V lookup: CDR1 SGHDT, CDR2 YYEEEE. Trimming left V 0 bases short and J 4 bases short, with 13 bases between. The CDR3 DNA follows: TGTGCCAGCAGCTTGGCTCGGGGGTTAGTCTATGGCTACACCTTC. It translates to CASSLARGLVYGYTF.

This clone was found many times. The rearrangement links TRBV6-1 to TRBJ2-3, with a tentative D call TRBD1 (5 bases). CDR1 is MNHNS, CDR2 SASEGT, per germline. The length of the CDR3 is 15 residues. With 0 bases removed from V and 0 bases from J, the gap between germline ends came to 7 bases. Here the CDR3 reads CASSEAKGSTDTQYF. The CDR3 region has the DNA TGTGCCAGCAGTGAAGCGAAGGGGAGCACAGATACGCAGTATTTT.

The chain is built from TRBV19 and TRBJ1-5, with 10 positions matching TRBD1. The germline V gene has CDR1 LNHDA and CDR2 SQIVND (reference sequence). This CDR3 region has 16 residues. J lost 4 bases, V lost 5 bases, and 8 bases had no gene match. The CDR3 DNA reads TGTGCCAGTAGTCCCCAGACAGGGGGCAGGAATCAGCCCCAGCATTTT. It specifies CASSPQTGGRNQPQHF.

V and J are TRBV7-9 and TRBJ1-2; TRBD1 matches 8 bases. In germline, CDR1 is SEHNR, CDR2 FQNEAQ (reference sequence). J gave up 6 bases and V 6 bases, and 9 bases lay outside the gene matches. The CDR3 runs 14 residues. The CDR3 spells CASREQGGIDGYTF. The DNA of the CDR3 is TGTGCCAGCAGGGAACAGGGGGGGATCGATGGCTACACCTTC.

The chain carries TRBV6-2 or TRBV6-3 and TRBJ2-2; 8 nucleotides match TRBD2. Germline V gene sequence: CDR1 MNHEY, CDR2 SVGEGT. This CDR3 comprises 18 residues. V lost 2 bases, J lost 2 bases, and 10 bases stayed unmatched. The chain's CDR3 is CASSYPSLAGLNTGELFF. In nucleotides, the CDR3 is TGTGCCAGCAGTTACCCCTCGTTAGCGGGACTCAACACCGGGGAGCTGTTTTTT.